The source of this T cell receptor (beta chain) is a study of radiation and T cells in renal cell carcinoma. The table came from immunoSEQ multiplex PCR; TCRdb's copy has only in-frame clones and leaves some out. Of some 75,000 clones in the sample, about 81% are singletons; the top ten hold nearly 6%. The time point: blood 2 weeks post-SBRT. Treatment in this sample: 15 Gy SBRT to primary tumor, nephrectomy 4 weeks later. Radiation-treated patients gave blood at baseline, week 2 and week 4. This renal cell carcinoma was of the clear cell type. Broader study findings: No pretreatment tumor biopsies were available for baseline clonotypes. From baseline, blood top tumor clonotypes peaked at 2 weeks post-radiation.

Of note for this clone: Its antigen is still unknown.

The CDR3 spans 20 residues. The receptor was derived from a man in his fifties or sixties with renal cell carcinoma. This chain links TRBV21-1 with TRBJ2-5; the D call in the table, TRBD2, was not verified against the DNA. TRBV21-1 constitutes a pseudogene. Material: blood, obtained from a patient whose treatment included radiotherapy and nephrectomy. The CDR3 here is CASSKVRLAGKRIGQETQYF. The CDR3 DNA is TGTGCCAGCAGCAAAGTGAGACTAGCGGGAAAACGGATCGGCCAAGAGACCCAGTACTTC.